The T cell receptor beta chain described here comes from a study of blood T cell repertoires in COVID-19. Turning to the study itself: COVID-19 samples, acute and convalescent, were from the United States, Italy and Spain. In each case, the material was cDNA or gDNA derived from T cells, B-cell-depleted T cells, or PBMCs.

Original handling: Estimated nucleated cell counts came from reference gene primer amplification. Only in-frame clones appear in the TCRdb table, and some are missing; sequencing was by immunoSEQ multiplex PCR. V, J and clone size reflect that table, while D and trimming were determined from the DNA. The table includes about 53,000 clones, approximately 85% detected once. This clone is a singleton in its sample. Trimming took off 1 base at V and 5 bases at J, with 17 bases between the two ends. CDR1 is LGHNA and CDR2 is YNFKEQ in the germline V gene. CDR3 length: 16 amino acids. Sequencing was performed on peripheral blood. The clonotype comes from a woman aged 55-70 years with acute or convalescent COVID-19. The V and J genes are TRBV4-2 and TRBJ1-2; D remains ambiguous. CDR3 in DNA: TGTGCCAGCAGCCAAGTACGTGACATCCCTGAATATGGCTACACCTTC. Protein: CASSQVRDIPEYGYTF.